These 4 T cell receptor beta chains came from one sample sequenced in a study of T cell responses to AZD1222 COVID-19 vaccine. Data came from immunoSEQ multiplex PCR; TCRdb stores just in-frame clones and leaves some out. There are 90,000 to 120,000 clones in the sample; around nine tenths occur only once, and around 5.9% lies in the top ten. The sequencing here drew on peripheral blood, taken 28 days after the second AZD1222 dose. Receptors were obtained from an adult who received the AZD1222 COVID-19 vaccine.

This clone was seen just once. V and J are TRBV7-6 and TRBJ2-7, with D perhaps TRBD1 (6 bases). The length of the CDR3 is 17 residues. V lost 1 base, J lost 7 bases, and 23 bases lay in between. Germline CDR1 is SGHVS and CDR2 is FNYEAQ. The CDR3 sequence is CASSLGAGALPLSEQYF. In nucleotides, the CDR3 is TGTGCCAGCAGCTTAGGTGCAGGGGCATTACCCCTCAGTGAGCAGTACTTC.

This clone was counted once. The J gene is TRBJ2-7, the V gene TRBV10-3; 7 bases map to TRBD1. The CDR3 runs to 13 residues. Unmatched junction bases numbered 4, after V lost 5 bases and J lost 3 bases. CDR1 ENHRY and CDR2 SYGVKD come from the germline V gene. Here the CDR3 reads CAISPGQNYEQYF. The CDR3 coding sequence is TGTGCCATCAGTCCGGGACAGAACTACGAGCAGTACTTC.

Of note for this clone: Other DNA sequences from this sample encode an identical CDR3 as well. V gene TRBV10-1 combines with J gene TRBJ2-7, with D unresolved. Trimming pared 6 bases from V and 5 bases from J, leaving 11 bases between. This CDR3 region has 12 residues. Per germline, CDR1 WNHNN and CDR2 SYGVQD (reference sequence). As DNA, the CDR3 is TGCGCCAGCAGCGAAGCCTGGGACGAGCAGTACTTC. Translating gives CASSEAWDEQYF.

The genes are TRBV20-1 and TRBJ2-5; 8 positions agree with TRBD2. V lost 3 bases, J lost 5 bases, and 8 bases stayed unmatched. CDR3 length equals 14 residues. CDR1 is DFQATT, CDR2 SNEGSKA, per germline (reference sequence). The DNA of the CDR3 is TGCAGTGCTAGTAAGACGGGAGGGATTGAGACCCAGTACTTC. Its protein product is CSASKTGGIETQYF.